The rows below give T cell receptor beta chains drawn from one sample of a study of blood T cells in healthy people across ages. Using its own MiXCR run on the 5' RACE reads, TCRdb lists one record per CDR3 protein. The sample shows 1 million or so distinct CDR3 sequences, 40% to 45% of them seen only once. The sequenced sample was blood. The receptors shown here come from a woman aged 55-75 years in good health. The CDR3 runs from the conserved cysteine through the conserved F or W. A D gene is named only where the DNA matches it firmly. Clone size is given for some rows only: seen once, a few or many times, or a class if the clone is expanded.

TRBJ2-1 | TRBD1 | TRBV20-1 | few | CSARSGDRGLVGGYNEQFF | TGCAGTGCTAGATCAGGGGACAGGGGTCTAGTGGGTGGCTACAATGAGCAGTTCTTC
TRBJ2-7 | TRBD2 | TRBV12-3/TRBV12-4 | - | CASSPLADSYNEQYF | TGTGCCAGCAGCCCCCTAGCGGACTCCTACAATGAGCAGTACTTC
TRBJ2-3 | TRBD2 | TRBV7-2 | many | CASSFSGGSTDTQYF | TGTGCCAGCAGCTTTAGCGGGGGAAGCACAGATACGCAGTATTTT
TRBJ2-7 | - | TRBV12-3/TRBV12-4 | few | CASMKTGSYEQYF | TGTGCCAGCATGAAGACAGGTTCCTACGAGCAGTACTTC
TRBJ1-4 | - | TRBV27 | - | CASSPPRAREKLFF | TGTGCCAGCAGTCCTCCCCGGGCGCGTGAAAAACTGTTTTTT
TRBJ1-2 | TRBD1 | TRBV10-3 | few | CAISAGGGYTF | TGTGCCATCAGTGCAGGGGGTGGCTACACCTTC
TRBJ2-3 | TRBD1 | TRBV6-6 | - | CASSATPGQFTDTQYF | TGTGCCAGCAGTGCAACTCCGGGACAGTTCACAGATACGCAGTATTTT
TRBJ2-3 | TRBD2 | TRBV20-1 | - | CSATPSLATSTDTQYF | TGCAGTGCGACCCCTTCACTAGCGACCAGCACAGACACGCAGTATTTT
TRBJ2-7 | - | TRBV7-3 | - | CASSPYRMGTYNEQYF | TGTGCCAGCAGCCCCTACCGTATGGGGACGTACAATGAGCAGTACTTC
TRBJ2-5 | TRBD1 | TRBV10-1 | - | CARGVRRDRGRETQYF | TGCGCCAGGGGGGTCCGTAGGGACAGGGGGCGAGAGACCCAGTACTTC
TRBJ2-7 | - | TRBV12-3/TRBV12-4 | once | CASTSPRTLDEQYF | TGTGCCAGCACCTCACCCCGGACCCTCGACGAGCAGTACTTC
TRBJ2-1 | TRBD2 | TRBV2 | - | CASSGGGTLYNEQFF | TGTGCCAGCAGTGGGGGGGGGACGCTATACAATGAGCAGTTCTTC
TRBJ2-5 | TRBD2 | TRBV14 | - | CASSQELAAKTQYF | TGTGCCAGCAGCCAAGAACTAGCGGCGAAGACCCAGTACTTC
TRBJ2-7 | TRBD1 | TRBV5-1 | - | CASSPVWDRGYEQYF | TGCGCCAGCAGCCCCGTCTGGGACAGGGGCTACGAGCAGTACTTC
TRBJ2-3 | - | TRBV20-1 | few | CSTRHLGELEADTQYF | TGCAGTACTAGACACCTCGGTGAGCTAGAAGCAGATACGCAGTATTTT
TRBJ2-7 | - | TRBV20-1 | - | CSAHTIISGQYF | TGCAGTGCTCACACTATAATATCCGGGCAGTACTTC
TRBJ2-5 | TRBD1 | TRBV5-5 | - | CASSPSGQIHIGQYF | TGTGCCAGCAGCCCGTCGGGACAGATTCATATTGGGCAGTACTTC